Below, 6 T cell receptor beta chains from the same sample are listed, as sequenced in a study of technical replicates of blood from a handful of donors. Profiled with immunoSEQ multiplex PCR; TCRdb holds only in-frame clones, not every one. The sample consists of about 53,000 clones, around 84% of them appearing once. Sequenced material: PBMCs. The source of these receptors is a human donor in good health. Some clones in this sample may be carry-over from other donors' samples.

The V call is TRBV18, the J call TRBJ1-1; D is unclear. Germline-derived CDR1 and CDR2 are KGHSH and LQKENI. The CDR3 is made up of 14 amino acids. Between the trimmed V and J ends, which lost 3 bases and 5 bases, there was a span of 13 bases. The CDR3 DNA reads as TGTGCCAGCTCACCGTCGGTTAGCGGGACTGAAGCTTTCTTT. Encoded protein: CASSPSVSGTEAFF.

V is TRBV6-5 and J is TRBJ2-7, with a tentative D call TRBD2 (6 bases). The length of the CDR3 is 15 residues. Germline V gene lookup returns CDR1 MNHEY and CDR2 SVGAGI. The V end lost 0 bases, the J end lost 3 bases, and 12 bases lay between the germline ends. Here the CDR3 reads CASSYSPGLRYEQYF. The CDR3 DNA sequence: TGTGCCAGCAGTTACTCTCCGGGACTCCGCTACGAGCAGTACTTC.

This clone came up a few times. The chain employs TRBV30 and TRBJ1-3; D is ambiguous. V lost 5 bases, J lost 4 bases, and 21 bases lay in between. Per germline, CDR1 GTSNPN and CDR2 SVGIG (reference sequence). CDR3 size: 16 residues. CDR3 region: CAWGLMTTLSGNTIYF. Written as DNA, the CDR3 is TGTGCCTGGGGGCTGATGACGACCCTCTCGGGAAACACCATATATTTT.

This clone was detected once. The CDR3 region is CASSLGPFKEGPVTQYF. CDR3 nucleotide sequence: TGTGCCAGCAGCTTAGGCCCGTTTAAGGAGGGCCCGGTTACGCAGTATTTT. This chain uses TRBV7-9 with TRBJ2-3, with a possible D match to TRBD2 (6 bases). The CDR3 consists of 17 residues. The V gene's germline CDR1 is SEHNR and CDR2 FQNEAQ (reference sequence). Trimming stripped 1 base from V and 8 bases from J, with 22 bases between.

The chain is built from TRBV15 and TRBJ1-2; 7 bases align to TRBD1. The CDR3 is made up of 15 amino acids. Germline CDR1 reads LNHNV; CDR2 reads YYDKDF (reference sequence). J gave up 4 bases and V 2 bases, and 7 bases lay outside the gene matches. The CDR3 loop is CATSRLRQGAYGYTF. DNA of the CDR3: TGTGCCACCAGCAGACTTAGACAGGGTGCCTATGGCTACACCTTC.

This sequence joins TRBV7-2 and TRBJ1-1, with D possibly being TRBD1 (6 bases). Trimming pared 6 bases from V and 4 bases from J, leaving 12 bases between. Germline V gene lookup returns CDR1 SGHTA and CDR2 FQGNSA. The length of the CDR3 is 13 residues. CDR3 coding DNA: TGTGCCAGCAGTTTCAACAGGGTCACTGAAGCTTTCTTT. It encodes CASSFNRVTEAFF.